This T cell receptor beta chain was sequenced during a study of T cell responses to AZD1222 COVID-19 vaccine. The method was immunoSEQ multiplex PCR; TCRdb's version includes in-frame clones alone and lacks a portion of them. The sample holds over 100,000 clones, roughly 93% seen once. Germline V gene lookup returns CDR1 LNHNV and CDR2 YYDKDF (reference sequence). The CDR3 loop spans 14 amino acids. Between the trimmed V and J ends, which lost 3 bases and 4 bases, there was a span of 9 bases. Details on this clone: Its antigen remains unidentified.

Whole-study results and caveats: Without day 14 samples, only post-peak T cell repertoires were studied. It was only 6 or 7 AZD1222 recipients who were seropositive at baseline.

The rearrangement joins TRBV15 to TRBJ1-4, with D tentatively TRBD1 (6 bases). The sequence was obtained from an adult who received the AZD1222 COVID-19 vaccine. The sample was peripheral blood, taken 28 days after the second AZD1222 dose. CDR3 residues: CATSRGQVNEKLFF. CDR3 bases: TGTGCCACCAGCAGGGGACAAGTTAATGAAAAACTGTTTTTT. The full variable domain, its missing parts supplied by reference TRBV15 and TRBJ1-4, is DAMVIQNPRYQVTQFGKPVTLSCSQTLNHNVMYWYQQKSSQAPKLLFHYYDKDFNNEADTPDNFQSRRPNTSFCFLDIRSPGLGDTAMYLCATSRGQVNEKLFFGSGTQLSVL.